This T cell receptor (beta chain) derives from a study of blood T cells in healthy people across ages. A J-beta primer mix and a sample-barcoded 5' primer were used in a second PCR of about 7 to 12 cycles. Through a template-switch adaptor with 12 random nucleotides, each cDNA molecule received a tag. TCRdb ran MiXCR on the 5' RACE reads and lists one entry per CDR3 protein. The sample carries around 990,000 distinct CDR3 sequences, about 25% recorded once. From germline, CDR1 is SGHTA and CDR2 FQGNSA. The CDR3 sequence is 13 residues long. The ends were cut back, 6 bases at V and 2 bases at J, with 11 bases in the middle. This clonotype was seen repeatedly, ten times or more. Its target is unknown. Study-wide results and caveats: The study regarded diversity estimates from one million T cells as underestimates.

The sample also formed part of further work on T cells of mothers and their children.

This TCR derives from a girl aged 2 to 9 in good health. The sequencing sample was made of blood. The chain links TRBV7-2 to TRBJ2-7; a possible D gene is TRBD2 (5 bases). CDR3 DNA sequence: TGTGCCAGCAGGGATACCGGGGCCTACGAGCAGTACTTC. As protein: CASRDTGAYEQYF.